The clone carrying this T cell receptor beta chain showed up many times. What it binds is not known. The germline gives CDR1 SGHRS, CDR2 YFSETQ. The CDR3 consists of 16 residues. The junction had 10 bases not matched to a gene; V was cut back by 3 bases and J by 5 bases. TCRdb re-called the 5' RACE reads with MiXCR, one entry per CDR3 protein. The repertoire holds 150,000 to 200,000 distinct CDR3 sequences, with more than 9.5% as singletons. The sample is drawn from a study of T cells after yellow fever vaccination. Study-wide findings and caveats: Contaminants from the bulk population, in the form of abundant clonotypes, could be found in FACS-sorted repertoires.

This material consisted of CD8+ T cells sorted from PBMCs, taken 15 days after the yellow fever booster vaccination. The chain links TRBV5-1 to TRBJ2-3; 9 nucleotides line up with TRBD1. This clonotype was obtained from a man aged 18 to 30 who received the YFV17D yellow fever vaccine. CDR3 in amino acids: CASSSIPGTGRDTQYF. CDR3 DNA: TGCGCCAGCAGCTCGATCCCCGGGACAGGGAGAGATACGCAGTATTTT.